The rows below give T cell receptor beta chains drawn from one sample of a study of monozygotic twins with inflammatory bowel disease. TCRdb reanalyzed the 5' RACE reads, giving one entry per CDR3 protein sequence and no DNA. The specimen's table records approximately 400,000 distinct CDR3 sequences. Sequenced material: blood. The receptors here all came from a human donor with ulcerative colitis or Crohn's disease, or a healthy co-twin of an affected twin (not recorded which). Both conserved end residues are part of each CDR3.

CDR3 protein: CASSPGLASAYEQYF; J gene: TRBJ2-7; V gene: TRBV11-2
CDR3 protein: CASDSGGSSYNEQFF; J gene: TRBJ2-1; V gene: TRBV6-2/TRBV6-3
CDR3 protein: CASSSDSNSYNEQFF; J gene: TRBJ2-1; V gene: TRBV5-1
CDR3 protein: CASRLGAGKQETQYF; J gene: TRBJ2-5; V gene: TRBV12-3/TRBV12-4
CDR3 protein: CASSRGLESYEQYF; J gene: TRBJ2-7; V gene: TRBV18
CDR3 protein: CASSQDRTGTDTQYF; J gene: TRBJ2-3; V gene: TRBV4-3
CDR3 protein: CASSQDRLPSYEQYF; J gene: TRBJ2-7; V gene: TRBV4-3
CDR3 protein: CATSRDIVNSPLHF; J gene: TRBJ1-6; V gene: TRBV15
CDR3 protein: CASSVWGSTDTQYF; J gene: TRBJ2-3; V gene: TRBV27
CDR3 protein: CASSTSSGKTYEQYF; J gene: TRBJ2-7; V gene: TRBV19
CDR3 protein: CSAIKLLSPTDTQYF; J gene: TRBJ2-3; V gene: TRBV20-1
CDR3 protein: CASSLAPQSSYNEQFF; J gene: TRBJ2-1; V gene: TRBV5-1
CDR3 protein: CASSLKGGSNYGYTF; J gene: TRBJ1-2; V gene: TRBV6-5
CDR3 protein: CASSDAFNTGELFF; J gene: TRBJ2-2; V gene: TRBV2
CDR3 protein: CAISDEQGARGNTIYF; J gene: TRBJ1-3; V gene: TRBV10-3
CDR3 protein: CSVEHSTDTQYF; J gene: TRBJ2-3; V gene: TRBV29-1
CDR3 protein: CSVGGRRTDTQYF; J gene: TRBJ2-3; V gene: TRBV20-1
CDR3 protein: CASSLGLAESYNEQFF; J gene: TRBJ2-1; V gene: TRBV7-6
CDR3 protein: CASIRGVATEAFF; J gene: TRBJ1-1; V gene: TRBV7-9
CDR3 protein: CASSYSGTSGKYF; J gene: TRBJ2-5; V gene: TRBV6-5
CDR3 protein: CAISEREGSYEQYF; J gene: TRBJ2-7; V gene: TRBV10-3
CDR3 protein: CSARWTSGGSPDTQYF; J gene: TRBJ2-3; V gene: TRBV20-1
CDR3 protein: CSARDPGQGFSYNSPLHF; J gene: TRBJ1-6; V gene: TRBV20-1
CDR3 protein: CASSLAPGNQPQHF; J gene: TRBJ1-5; V gene: TRBV5-1
CDR3 protein: CASSPDQLLLYGYTF; J gene: TRBJ1-2; V gene: TRBV11-2
CDR3 protein: CASSPRGPNEKLFF; J gene: TRBJ1-4; V gene: TRBV19
CDR3 protein: CASSRRDAGRETQYF; J gene: TRBJ2-5; V gene: TRBV6-2/TRBV6-3
CDR3 protein: CASSLEGWSPSNQPQHF; J gene: TRBJ1-5; V gene: TRBV7-8
CDR3 protein: CASSMRGSYEQYF; J gene: TRBJ2-7; V gene: TRBV19
CDR3 protein: CASSQDGQIYGYTF; J gene: TRBJ1-2; V gene: TRBV4-2
CDR3 protein: CASSDRVGGNTIYF; J gene: TRBJ1-3; V gene: TRBV5-1
CDR3 protein: CASSDRLKGDTQYF; J gene: TRBJ2-3; V gene: TRBV28
CDR3 protein: CASSTQTPRQNTGELFF; J gene: TRBJ2-2; V gene: TRBV27
CDR3 protein: CASSVSGSQNEQYF; J gene: TRBJ2-7; V gene: TRBV7-2
CDR3 protein: CASSLGASGSSYNEQFF; J gene: TRBJ2-1; V gene: TRBV5-4
CDR3 protein: CASSPGQGIISPDPITEQYF; J gene: TRBJ2-7; V gene: TRBV5-1
CDR3 protein: CASSLVGHGELFF; J gene: TRBJ2-2; V gene: TRBV7-2
CDR3 protein: CASSDWATGTDTQYF; J gene: TRBJ2-3; V gene: TRBV27
CDR3 protein: CASSLEVNEQFF; J gene: TRBJ2-1; V gene: TRBV12-3/TRBV12-4
CDR3 protein: CASSYGGEGAAQRQHF; J gene: TRBJ1-5; V gene: TRBV6-2/TRBV6-3
CDR3 protein: CASSYNRGIGELFF; J gene: TRBJ2-2; V gene: TRBV6-5
CDR3 protein: CASSLSRTSGSTDTQYF; J gene: TRBJ2-3; V gene: TRBV28
CDR3 protein: CASREIAGVTGELFF; J gene: TRBJ2-2; V gene: TRBV5-1
CDR3 protein: CASGVYLRDEQFF; J gene: TRBJ2-1; V gene: TRBV27
CDR3 protein: CASSVPRPGSDNEQFF; J gene: TRBJ2-1; V gene: TRBV25-1
CDR3 protein: CASSSPGTSFSGANVLTF; J gene: TRBJ2-6; V gene: TRBV5-1
CDR3 protein: CASSWGQGYEQYF; J gene: TRBJ2-7; V gene: TRBV5-6
CDR3 protein: CASRLNYGYTF; J gene: TRBJ1-2; V gene: TRBV7-9
CDR3 protein: CASSLSTSREYSYEQYF; J gene: TRBJ2-7; V gene: TRBV27
CDR3 protein: CAITDGFSTDTQYF; J gene: TRBJ2-3; V gene: TRBV10-3